The 28 T cell receptor beta chains presented below share a single source sample, sequenced in a study of T-cell memory formation after mild COVID-19. Via MiXCR, TCRdb re-called the 5' RACE reads, giving one row per CDR3 protein. The sample lists about 420,000 distinct CDR3 sequences, 23% occurring once. Sequenced: PBMCs or a T cell subset sorted from them (not recorded which). The receptors were gathered from an adult woman who had mild COVID-19 (a few samples of this study predate the infection). Cell type and time point are not known.

The J gene is TRBJ1-1, the V gene TRBV10-3, with D possibly TRBD1 on 5 matching bases. V dropped 4 bases and J dropped 0 bases, with 12 bases sitting between them. This CDR3 contains 15 residues. The germline V gene has CDR1 ENHRY and CDR2 SYGVKD. The CDR3 loop reads CAISVTGGLNTEAFF. The CDR3 region has the DNA TGTGCCATCAGTGTCACGGGGGGATTGAACACTGAAGCTTTCTTT.

J is TRBJ1-3 and V is TRBV2, with a weak D call TRBD1 (6 bases). Germline CDR1 is SNHLY and CDR2 is FYNNEI. This CDR3 spans 16 amino acids. The V gene lost 4 bases and the J gene lost 1 base, with 14 bases spanning the gap. The CDR3 protein is CASSGTVDPSGNTIYF. The DNA for the CDR3 is TGTGCCAGCAGTGGGACAGTAGATCCATCTGGAAACACCATATATTTT.

The V call is TRBV20-1, the J call TRBJ1-1; D unclear. Germline CDR1 and CDR2: DFQATT and SNEGSKA (reference sequence). The CDR3 length is 15 residues. V lost 7 bases to trimming and J lost 4 bases, with 22 bases between them. CDR3 protein: CSVCTNPDCSTEAFF. For the CDR3, the DNA is TGCAGTGTCTGTACGAACCCGGATTGTTCCACTGAAGCTTTCTTT.

The genes are TRBV3-1 and TRBJ2-1; 11 bases map to TRBD2. The CDR3 covers 17 residues. CDR1 LGHDT and CDR2 YNNKEL come from the germline V gene (reference sequence). The trim removed 4 bases at V and 0 bases at J, leaving 5 bases unmatched. The CDR3 coding sequence is TGTGCCAGCAGCCCTATTCTAGCGGGGGGCTCCTACAATGAGCAGTTCTTC. Amino acids: CASSPILAGGSYNEQFF.

The rearrangement links TRBV7-2 to TRBJ2-7, with D possibly being TRBD1 (5 bases). CDR1 and CDR2 from the germline V gene are SGHTA and FQGNSA. The CDR3 loop spans 12 amino acids. CDR3 loop: CASGMSPYEQYF. As DNA, the CDR3 is TGTGCATCAGGGATGAGCCCTTACGAGCAGTACTTC.

This clonotype was found a few times. V is TRBV5-6 and J is TRBJ2-3; D tentatively fits TRBD1 or TRBD2 (6 bases each). Per the germline V gene, CDR1 is SGHDT and CDR2 is YYEEEE. CDR3 length: 14 residues. The V end was cut by 5 bases, the J end by 1 base, with 11 bases between. CDR3 loop: CASRRGPGTDTQYF. The CDR3 bases are TGTGCCAGCAGACGGGGGCCCGGCACAGATACGCAGTATTTT.

J is TRBJ2-7 and V is TRBV7-2, with D perhaps TRBD2 (5 bases). V was trimmed by 5 bases and J by 4 bases, leaving 12 bases between them. The CDR3 extends over 13 amino acids. CDR1 is SGHTA and CDR2 is FQGNSA in the germline V gene. The CDR3 DNA reads as TGTGCCAGCAGCCCTTACCCGGGATACGAGCAGTACTTC. The encoded protein is CASSPYPGYEQYF. Variable domain in full (rest from reference TRBV7-2 and TRBJ2-7): GAGVSQSPSNKVTEKGKDVELRCDPISGHTALYWYRQSLGQGLEFLIYFQGNSAPDKSGLPSDRFSAERTGGSVSTLTIQRTQQEDSAVYLCASSPYPGYEQYFGPGTRLTVT.

The sample holds a few counts of this clonotype. The chain couples TRBV12-3 or TRBV12-4 to TRBJ1-5, with D possibly being TRBD1 (5 bases). Trimming removed 6 bases at V and 5 bases at J, with 20 bases between. This CDR3 comprises 16 residues. The CDR3 region is CASSPQPGLRHQPQHF. The CDR3 DNA reads as TGTGCCAGCAGCCCTCAGCCAGGGTTACGCCATCAGCCCCAGCATTTT.

The rearrangement joins TRBV7-2 to TRBJ2-5, with D perhaps TRBD1 or TRBD2 (5 bases each). CDR1 is SGHTA, CDR2 FQGNSA, per germline. The CDR3 totals 16 residues. V lost 5 bases and J 2 bases, leaving 18 bases between the germline ends. This chain's CDR3 is CASSDQLSWGQETQYF. CDR3 bases: TGTGCCAGCAGCGATCAACTTTCTTGGGGGCAAGAGACCCAGTACTTC.

This chain uses TRBV29-1 with TRBJ2-3; D is uncertain. The germline gives CDR1 SQVTM, CDR2 ANQGSEA. V was clipped by 3 bases and J by 2 bases, with 12 bases between them. This CDR3 region has 14 residues. The CDR3 bases are TGCAGCGTTGACGCCGAGACGTACACAGATACGCAGTATTTT. Translating it yields CSVDAETYTDTQYF.

The table lists this clonotype with many counts. J is TRBJ2-7 and V is TRBV7-9; D remains unclear. Trimming pared 5 bases from V and 3 bases from J, leaving 11 bases between. This CDR3 is built from 13 residues. CDR1 and CDR2 (germline): SEHNR, FQNEAQ (reference sequence). The CDR3 reads CASSLITYYEQYF. The CDR3 DNA reads as TGTGCCAGCAGCCTAATTACCTACTACGAGCAGTACTTC.

CDR3 nucleotide sequence: TGCGCCAGCAGCTTGGGAACGGGAACGGATGGCTACACCTTC. Amino acids: CASSLGTGTDGYTF. This sequence joins TRBV5-1 and TRBJ1-2; no clear D gene. Deletions cut 0 bases from V and 6 bases from J, with 12 bases between. CDR1 is SGHRS, CDR2 YFSETQ, per germline. The CDR3 loop spans 14 amino acids.

J is TRBJ2-5 and V is TRBV20-1; D is undetermined. The CDR3 extends over 16 amino acids. The V and J ends lost 1 base and 4 bases respectively, with 19 bases between them. Germline assignment: CDR1 DFQATT and CDR2 SNEGSKA (reference sequence). In DNA, the CDR3 is TGCAGTGCTAGAGTTTTTAGTGGAAATGTGGGAGAGACCCAGTACTTC. It encodes CSARVFSGNVGETQYF.

The CDR3 DNA follows: TGCAGTGCTTCCGGGACAGGGGGCGGAACTTTCTTT. It specifies CSASGTGGGTFF. The genes are TRBV20-1 and TRBJ1-1; 12 positions agree with TRBD1. CDR1 and CDR2 (germline): DFQATT, SNEGSKA (reference sequence). Losses at the gene ends were 5 bases for V and 12 bases for J; bases not matched to a gene: 7. This CDR3 region has 12 residues.

This clonotype was seen only a few times. This rearrangement joins TRBV24-1 to TRBJ2-2, with TRBD1 identical over 8 bases. With V trimmed by 3 bases and J by 9 bases, 8 bases remained unmatched. The CDR3 length is 15 residues. Per germline, CDR1 KGHDR and CDR2 SFDVKD. CDR3 nucleotide sequence: TGTGCCACCAGTGATCCCGGACAGGGTCGGCGGGAGCTGTTTTTT. Amino acid sequence: CATSDPGQGRRELFF.

The V and J genes are TRBV5-1 and TRBJ1-2, with D possibly being TRBD1 (5 bases). The CDR3 runs 15 residues. V dropped 0 bases and J dropped 2 bases, with 11 bases sitting between them. Germline V gene sequence: CDR1 SGHRS, CDR2 YFSETQ. The CDR3 coding sequence is TGCGCCAGCAGCTTGGAGGGGTATAAGAACTATGGCTACACCTTC. Its translation: CASSLEGYKNYGYTF.

The chain joins TRBV7-9 to TRBJ1-5; weak D call: TRBD1 (5 bases). The CDR3 is made up of 11 amino acids. V dropped 1 base and J dropped 11 bases, with 6 bases sitting between them. Per germline, CDR1 SEHNR and CDR2 FQNEAQ (reference sequence). This chain's CDR3 is CASSLGGTQHF. The CDR3 DNA is TGTGCCAGCAGCTTAGGGGGGACCCAGCATTTT.

The sample holds a few counts of this clonotype. The V gene is TRBV6-5, the J gene TRBJ2-7, with D tentatively TRBD2 (5 bases). The V gene lost 2 bases and the J gene lost 2 bases, with 10 bases spanning the gap. Germline V gene sequence: CDR1 MNHEY, CDR2 SVGAGI. The CDR3 runs 14 residues. CDR3 nucleotides: TGTGCCAGCAGTTACGAGGGTAGGACCTACGAGCAGTACTTC. Encoded protein: CASSYEGRTYEQYF.

The chain combines TRBV6-4 with TRBJ2-3; possibly TRBD1 or TRBD2 for D (5 bases each). Per the germline V gene, CDR1 is MRHNA and CDR2 is SNTAGT. The CDR3 has 17 amino acids. The V end lost 2 bases, the J end lost 0 bases, and 15 bases lay between the germline ends. CDR3 DNA sequence: TGTGCCAGCAGTGACGGTCCGGGGCCTAGTAGCACAGATACGCAGTATTTT. This gives the protein CASSDGPGPSSTDTQYF.

DNA for the CDR3: TGTGCCACCAGTGATTTGCTGGGACAGGGGACAGATACGCAGTATTTT. Its protein is CATSDLLGQGTDTQYF. The V and J genes are TRBV24-1 and TRBJ2-3; 10 nucleotides align to TRBD1. CDR3 size: 16 residues. The V and J ends lost 0 bases and 3 bases, in that order; junction bases with no gene match: 2. The germline gives CDR1 KGHDR, CDR2 SFDVKD.

The genes are TRBV6-5 and TRBJ2-7; 7 bases are a match to TRBD1. V dropped 7 bases and J dropped 1; count of bases not matched to a gene: 4. This CDR3 contains 13 residues. Germline values: CDR1 MNHEY, CDR2 SVGAGI. The CDR3 protein is CASISTGSYEQYF. CDR3 nucleotide sequence: TGTGCCAGCATTTCGACAGGGTCCTACGAGCAGTACTTC.

The chain uses TRBV10-3 and TRBJ2-1, with TRBD2 matching 10 bases. The CDR3 is 17 amino acids. With V trimmed by 3 bases and J by 4 bases, 9 bases remained unmatched. CDR1 ENHRY and CDR2 SYGVKD come from the germline V gene. In nucleotides, the CDR3 is TGTGCCATCAGTGATATGGCTAGCGGGGGCTCATACAATGAGCAGTTCTTC. Encoded protein: CAISDMASGGSYNEQFF.

The chain links TRBV14 to TRBJ2-4, with a weak D call TRBD1 (5 bases). There are 16 residues in the CDR3. Germline values: CDR1 SGHDN, CDR2 FVKESK. The V end was cut by 2 bases, the J end by 0 bases, with 11 bases between. This chain's CDR3 is CASSQRQTIAKNIQYF. For the CDR3, the DNA is TGTGCCAGCAGCCAACGACAGACCATAGCCAAAAACATTCAGTACTTC.

The chain joins TRBV5-1 to TRBJ2-5; 16 bases match TRBD2. The V gene's germline CDR1 is SGHRS and CDR2 YFSETQ. V was pared by 4 bases and J by 4 bases, with 7 bases of the junction left unmatched. This CDR3 has 17 residues. The CDR3 sequence: CASSPGTSGGAGETQYF. DNA for the CDR3: TGCGCCAGCAGCCCAGGGACTAGCGGGGGGGCTGGAGAGACCCAGTACTTC. The full variable domain, with the rest looked up from reference TRBV5-1 and TRBJ2-5, is KAGVTQTPRYLIKTRGQQVTLSCSPISGHRSVSWYQQTPGQGLQFLFEYFSETQRNKGNFPGRFSGRQFSNSRSEMNVSTLELGDSALYLCASSPGTSGGAGETQYFGPGTRLLVL.

J is TRBJ2-7 and V is TRBV11-2, with D uncertain. This CDR3 is 16 amino acids long. Germline lookup yields CDR1 SGHAT and CDR2 FQNNGV. Trimming removed 0 bases from V and 6 bases from J, with 18 bases in between. The CDR3 DNA reads TGTGCCAGCAGCTTAGATCGGTGGTTGGCCGAAGGCGAGCAGTACTTC. Translated, it gives CASSLDRWLAEGEQYF.

The V gene is TRBV5-1, the J gene TRBJ2-7; TRBD1 matches at 7 bases. Trimming took 4 bases from V and 2 from J; bases not matched to a gene: 6. The germline V gene has CDR1 SGHRS and CDR2 YFSETQ. The CDR3 runs 14 residues. In DNA form, the CDR3 reads TGCGCCAGCAGCCCCGGGACAGAACCCTACGAGCAGTACTTC. It yields the protein CASSPGTEPYEQYF.

This clonotype was detected only a few times. The V gene is TRBV7-3, the J gene TRBJ2-6; TRBD1 agrees at 7 bases. In germline, CDR1 is SGHTA, CDR2 FQGTGA. This CDR3 has 17 residues. The V gene end was trimmed by 5 bases and the J gene end by 0 bases; junction bases not matched to a gene: 7. In DNA form, the CDR3 reads TGTGCCAGCAGCGCGTACAGGGGCCCCTCTGGGGCCAACGTCCTGACTTTC. Protein sequence: CASSAYRGPSGANVLTF.

V and J are TRBV7-9 and TRBJ2-3; D is unresolved. There are 15 residues in the CDR3. Trimming pared 2 bases from V and 0 bases from J, leaving 9 bases between. Germline assignment: CDR1 SEHNR and CDR2 FQNEAQ (reference sequence). The CDR3, as DNA: TGTGCCAGCAGCTTATATATGGCTAGCACAGATACGCAGTATTTT. Amino acid sequence: CASSLYMASTDTQYF.